This T cell receptor (beta chain) came from a study of blood T cell repertoires in COVID-19. In the study overall: PBMCs, B-cell-depleted T cells, or T cells were the source of the cDNA or gDNA that made up the material.

The CDR3 length is 16 residues. V dropped 3 bases and J dropped 1 base, with 10 bases sitting between them. From germline, CDR1 is MNHEY and CDR2 SMNVEV (reference sequence). In the original processing: Researchers report that nucleated cell counts were estimated from reference gene primer amplification. The assay was immunoSEQ multiplex PCR, and TCRdb's table has in-frame clones only and misses some. Clone size and V and J calls were adopted from that table, with D and trimming inferred from the DNA. The sample consists of 85,000 to 100,000 clones, around 84% of them appearing once. The origin of this receptor is a woman between 55 and 75 years old in a cohort sampled during active or convalescent COVID-19. The rearrangement joins TRBV27 to TRBJ1-6; unclear D gene. Sequencing was done on a sample of peripheral blood. The CDR3 reads CASSFHLQSYNSPLHF. The CDR3 bases are TGTGCCAGCAGTTTCCACTTACAGTCCTATAATTCACCCCTCCACTTT.